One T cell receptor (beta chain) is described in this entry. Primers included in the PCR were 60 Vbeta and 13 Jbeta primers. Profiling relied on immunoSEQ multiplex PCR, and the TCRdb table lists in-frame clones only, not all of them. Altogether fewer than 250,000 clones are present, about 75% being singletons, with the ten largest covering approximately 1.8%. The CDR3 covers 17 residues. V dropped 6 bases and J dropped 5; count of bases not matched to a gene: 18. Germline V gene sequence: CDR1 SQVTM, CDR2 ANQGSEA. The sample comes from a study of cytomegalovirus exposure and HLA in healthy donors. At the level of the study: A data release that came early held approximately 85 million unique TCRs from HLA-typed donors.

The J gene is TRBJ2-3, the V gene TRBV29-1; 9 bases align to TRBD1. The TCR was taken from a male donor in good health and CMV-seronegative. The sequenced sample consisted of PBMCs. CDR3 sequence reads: CSVRRDRAFNKRDTQYF. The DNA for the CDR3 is TGCAGCGTGCGCCGGGACAGGGCATTTAACAAAAGAGATACGCAGTATTTT.